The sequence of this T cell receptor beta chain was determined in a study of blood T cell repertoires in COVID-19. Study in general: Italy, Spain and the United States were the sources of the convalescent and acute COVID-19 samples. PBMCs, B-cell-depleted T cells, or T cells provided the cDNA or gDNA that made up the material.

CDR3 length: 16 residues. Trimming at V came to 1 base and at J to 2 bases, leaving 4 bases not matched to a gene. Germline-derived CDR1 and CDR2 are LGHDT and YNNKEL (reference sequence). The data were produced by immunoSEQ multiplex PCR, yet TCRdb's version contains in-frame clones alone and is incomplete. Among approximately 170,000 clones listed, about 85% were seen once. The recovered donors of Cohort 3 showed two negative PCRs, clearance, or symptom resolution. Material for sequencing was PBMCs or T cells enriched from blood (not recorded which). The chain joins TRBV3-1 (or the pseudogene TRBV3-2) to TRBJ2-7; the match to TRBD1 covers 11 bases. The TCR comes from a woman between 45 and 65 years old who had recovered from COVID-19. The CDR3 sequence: CASSQAPGQGAYEQYF. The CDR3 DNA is TGTGCCAGCAGCCAAGCTCCGGGACAGGGGGCCTACGAGCAGTACTTC.